A selection of T cell receptor beta chains follows, all from one sample in a study of blood T cell repertoires in COVID-19. Some clones are missing from TCRdb's copy, which holds only in-frame ones; the method was immunoSEQ multiplex PCR. The table lists 250,000 to 300,000 clones, about nine tenths of them singletons. The source material was PBMCs or T cells enriched from blood (not recorded which). These receptor sequences come from a young woman who had recovered from COVID-19. Both conserved end residues are part of each CDR3. D genes are given only for firm matches. Clone size appears in some rows only: once, few, many, or a class for an expanded clone.

size	V	D	J	DNA	CDR3
-	TRBV19	TRBD2	TRBJ2-4	TGTGCCAGTAGGTTAGTTGCGGGAGTGGACAAAAACATTCAGTACTTC	CASRLVAGVDKNIQYF
-	TRBV6-6	TRBD1	TRBJ1-5	TGTGCCAGCAGCCGGACAGGGTCCGGGCAGCCCCAGCATTTT	CASSRTGSGQPQHF
-	TRBV9	TRBD2	TRBJ2-7	TGTGCCAGCAGCGTAGAAGGAGCGGGAGGGTACGAGCAGTACTTC	CASSVEGAGGYEQYF
-	TRBV28	-	TRBJ1-1	TGTGCCAGCAGCGTCCCACCCGGGGGGCAGGGGAACACTGAAGCTTTCTTT	CASSVPPGGQGNTEAFF
few	TRBV29-1	-	TRBJ2-6	TGCAGCGTTTGGCGGACTGGGGCCAACGTCCTGACTTTC	CSVWRTGANVLTF
-	TRBV7-7	TRBD2	TRBJ2-1	TGTGCTAGCAGCTTAGCGGGACTAGCGGGAGGGAACAATGAGCAGTTCTTC	CASSLAGLAGGNNEQFF
-	TRBV10-3	-	TRBJ1-2	TGTGCCATCAGTGCGACAGAGAACTATGGCTACACCTTC	CAISATENYGYTF
once	TRBV29-1	-	TRBJ2-1	TGCAGCGTTGAGGGTTGGGCGAGCTCCTACAATGAGCAGTTCTTC	CSVEGWASSYNEQFF
-	TRBV5-6	-	TRBJ1-2	TGTGCCAGCAGCTTAAACAGACTACCTTCTAACTATGGCTACACCTTC	CASSLNRLPSNYGYTF
-	TRBV20-1	TRBD2	TRBJ2-1	TGCAGTGCTAGTTCTGTAGCGGGAGCCTACAATGAGCAGTTCTTC	CSASSVAGAYNEQFF
-	TRBV7-9	TRBD1	TRBJ2-7	TGTGCCAGCAGCTTCACGGACAGGGGGCTGTACGAGCAGTACTTC	CASSFTDRGLYEQYF
once	TRBV2	TRBD2	TRBJ2-5	TGTGCCAGCACGCTAGCGGGAGAGGGAGAGACCCAGTACTTC	CASTLAGEGETQYF
-	TRBV7-2	TRBD2	TRBJ2-3	TGTGCCAGCAGCTTTGGGACTAGCGGAGATACGCAGTATTTT	CASSFGTSGDTQYF
-	TRBV10-3	-	TRBJ1-1	TGTGCCTCCAATCCTGACTGGAACACTGAAGCTTTCTTT	CASNPDWNTEAFF
-	TRBV4-3	-	TRBJ2-2	TGCGCCAGCAGCCAAGATTCGCGGGCCGCGAACACCGGGGAGCTGTTTTTT	CASSQDSRAANTGELFF
few	TRBV7-9	TRBD2	TRBJ2-1	TGTGCCAGCAGCTTCACCACTAGCGGGAGTCGGAATGAGCAGTTCTTC	CASSFTTSGSRNEQFF
-	TRBV5-5	TRBD2	TRBJ2-1	TGTGCCAGCAGCCTAGTCGGCGGGAGGGCCCCCAATGAGCAGTTCTTC	CASSLVGGRAPNEQFF
-	TRBV10-3	-	TRBJ2-7	TGTGCCATCAACGAGGTAGGGGGTAACGAGCAGTACTTC	CAINEVGGNEQYF
-	TRBV5-5	-	TRBJ1-1	TGTGCCAGCAGCTTAACAGGGAACACTGAAGCTTTCTTT	CASSLTGNTEAFF
-	TRBV14	-	TRBJ1-1	TGTGCCAGCAGCCAAGATGGGTGGAGTGAAGCTTTCTTT	CASSQDGWSEAFF
-	TRBV11-2	-	TRBJ1-1	TGTGCCAGCAGGGGAGGGGACACTGAAGCTTTCTTT	CASRGGDTEAFF
-	TRBV30	-	TRBJ1-5	TGTGCCTGGAACAGGGTAGACAGAAATCAGCCCCAGCATTTT	CAWNRVDRNQPQHF
-	TRBV9	TRBD2	TRBJ2-2	TGTGCCAGCAGCGTAGAGGCTAGCGGGAGTGTCGGGGAGCTGTTTTTT	CASSVEASGSVGELFF
-	TRBV19	TRBD2	TRBJ2-5	TGTGCCAGTAGTGCTAGCGGGAACCAAGAGACCCAGTACTTC	CASSASGNQETQYF
few	TRBV7-9	TRBD1	TRBJ1-2	TGTGCCAGCAGCTTATTGGAGACAGGGGATTTATCTGGCTACACCTTC	CASSLLETGDLSGYTF
once	TRBV7-2	TRBD1	TRBJ1-1	TGTGCCAGCAGCCCGAAGACAGGGGGCGTCACTGAAGCTTTCTTT	CASSPKTGGVTEAFF
few	TRBV24-1	-	TRBJ2-5	TGTGCCACCAGATACCGGGACAAGCCGGGAGAGACCCAGTACTTC	CATRYRDKPGETQYF
-	TRBV28	-	TRBJ2-7	TGTGCCAGCAGTCTGGCTAGCTTCGAGCAGTACTTC	CASSLASFEQYF
few	TRBV11-2	TRBD2	TRBJ2-1	TGTGCCAGCAGCTCTCTCCCTAGCGGGAGGGTCAATGAGCAGTTCTTC	CASSSLPSGRVNEQFF
once	TRBV4-2	-	TRBJ2-7	TGTGCCAGCAGCCAAGACGTAGACAGCTCCTACGAGCAGTACTTC	CASSQDVDSSYEQYF
-	TRBV5-4	TRBD1	TRBJ1-5	TGTGCCAGCAGCACCGGGACAGGCAGCAATCAGCCCCAGCATTTT	CASSTGTGSNQPQHF
-	TRBV30	TRBD2	TRBJ2-3	TGTGCCTGGAGCCTCCTAACCGGGACTAGCGGGAGGGGTACGCAGTATTTT	CAWSLLTGTSGRGTQYF
-	TRBV7-2	TRBD2	TRBJ2-7	TGTGCCAGCAGCGTAGGGACTAGCGGGAGGCCTGCGCGTCCATACGAGCAGTACTTC	CASSVGTSGRPARPYEQYF
-	TRBV28	-	TRBJ1-5	TGTGCCAGCAGCCCAGCGGATAGCAATCAGCCCCAGCATTTT	CASSPADSNQPQHF
-	TRBV25-1	-	TRBJ1-5	TGTGCCAGCAGGGCAGGCAATCAGCCCCAGCATTTT	CASRAGNQPQHF
-	TRBV15	-	TRBJ2-3	TGTGCCACCAGCGGCGGACAGAAAAACTCAACAGATACGCAGTATTTT	CATSGGQKNSTDTQYF
-	TRBV29-1	TRBD2	TRBJ2-3	TGCAGCGTCGTTGGACTAGCGGGAGGAACAGATACGCAGTATTTT	CSVVGLAGGTDTQYF
once	TRBV6-4	TRBD2	TRBJ2-3	TGTGCCAGCAGCCTTACTAGCGGGAGTGATACGCAGTATTTT	CASSLTSGSDTQYF
-	TRBV19	TRBD2	TRBJ2-1	TGTGCCAGTTCTACGACAGGGTTAAGCGGGAGGTCAGGTTACAATGAGCAGTTCTTC	CASSTTGLSGRSGYNEQFF
-	TRBV28	TRBD1	TRBJ1-2	TGTGCCAGCACTGCGACAGGGGCTTATGGCTACACCTTC	CASTATGAYGYTF
-	TRBV18	-	TRBJ2-1	TGTGCCAGCTCCCTTGCAGGGTACAATGAGCAGTTCTTC	CASSLAGYNEQFF
-	TRBV28	-	TRBJ2-1	TGTGCCAGCAGTTTGGACGGGAGCTTGGGGGTCGAGCAGTTCTTC	CASSLDGSLGVEQFF
-	TRBV24-1	TRBD1	TRBJ1-5	TGTGCCACCAGTGGGACAGGGGGCGACAATCAGCCCCAGCATTTT	CATSGTGGDNQPQHF
-	TRBV30	-	TRBJ1-5	TGTGCCTGGAGCGCCGACACAAATCAGCCCCAGCATTTT	CAWSADTNQPQHF
few	TRBV7-2	TRBD1	TRBJ2-7	TGTGCCAGCAGTTGGGACAGGGGGAGTCTTGGATACGAGCAGTACTTC	CASSWDRGSLGYEQYF
-	TRBV7-3	TRBD2	TRBJ2-3	TGTGCCAGCAGCTTAAGGGCGGGAGGAGATACGCAGTATTTT	CASSLRAGGDTQYF